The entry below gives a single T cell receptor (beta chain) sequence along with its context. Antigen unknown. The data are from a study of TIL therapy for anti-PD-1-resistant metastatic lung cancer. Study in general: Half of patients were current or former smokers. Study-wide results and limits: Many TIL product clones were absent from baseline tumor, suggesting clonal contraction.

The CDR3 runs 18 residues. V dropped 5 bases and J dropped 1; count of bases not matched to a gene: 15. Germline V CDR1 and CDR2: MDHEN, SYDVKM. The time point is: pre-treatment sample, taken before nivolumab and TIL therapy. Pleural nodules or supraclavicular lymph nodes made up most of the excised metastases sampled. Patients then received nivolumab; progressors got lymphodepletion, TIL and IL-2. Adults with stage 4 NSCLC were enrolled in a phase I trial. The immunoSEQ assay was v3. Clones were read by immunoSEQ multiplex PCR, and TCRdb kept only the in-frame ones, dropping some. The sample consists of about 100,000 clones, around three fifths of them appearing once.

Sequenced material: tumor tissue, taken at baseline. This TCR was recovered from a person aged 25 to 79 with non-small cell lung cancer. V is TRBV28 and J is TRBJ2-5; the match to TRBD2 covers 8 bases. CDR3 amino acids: CASSVLSKIAGRQETQYF. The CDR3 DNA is TGTGCCAGCAGTGTGCTGTCGAAGATAGCGGGACGCCAAGAGACCCAGTACTTC.